Given below is one T cell receptor (beta chain) in context. This sample was taken from a study of blood T cell repertoires in COVID-19. Trimming removed 3 bases from V and 1 base from J; junction bases left unmatched: 2. The CDR3 has 16 residues. Germline CDR1 reads KGHDR; CDR2 reads SFDVKD. Profiled with immunoSEQ multiplex PCR; TCRdb holds only in-frame clones, not every one. This sample has 150,000 to 200,000 clones, with roughly 87% found just once. The clonotype originates from a woman in her seventies with COVID-19, enrolled during active disease. Sequenced: peripheral blood. V is TRBV24-1 and J is TRBJ2-3; 11 bases fit TRBD2. In DNA, the CDR3 is TGTGCCACCAGTGATCCGGGACTAGCGGGCACAGATACGCAGTATTTT. Translation gives CATSDPGLAGTDTQYF.